This TCR beta chain was recorded in a study of cytomegalovirus exposure and HLA in healthy donors (dated by TCRdb to about 2017). With respect to the entire study: According to an earlier analysis of 550 to 750 of the donors, some 180 million T cells yielded 90 million to 140 million unique TCR beta sequences and 276 Gb of sequence data. Roughly 300 gigabases of sequencing data and 70 million to 100 million unique TCR sequences made up an early release that covered under 750 HLA-typed donors. The genetic ancestry cluster associated with self-reported Caucasian donors included 65% to 90% of the roughly 360 genotyped donors. The study aimed to test whether signatures of past pathogen exposure could be identified by cataloging public T cell receptors. The T cell repertoires of 550 to 850 subjects were profiled by immunosequencing and related to cytomegalovirus serostatus. Besides the first cohort of 550 to 750 subjects, a separate validation cohort made up of over a hundred different subjects was used. High-throughput TCR immunosequencing, statistical association of individual TCRs with disease status, and machine learning were combined to predict cytomegalovirus infection status. In a later analysis, previously published TCR beta repertoires from 666 donors were re-analyzed and high-resolution HLA genotyping was added so that TCR occurrence patterns could be studied. Rather than drawing on any new phenotypic data, the later analysis identified candidate immune exposures from TCR beta sequences and the way those sequences occurred across donors. To decide whether each TCR beta V gene segment behaved as functional or pseudogenic, an earlier analysis of some 540 of the donors relied on high-throughput TCR beta sequencing. Donor age, sex, ethnicity and CMV serostatus were collected together with the repertoire data. A later genetic analysis used genome-wide SNP genotypes for about 60% of the roughly 670 donors, treating that subset as a discovery cohort. Every repertoire in the discovery cohort had been generated on one and the same sequencing platform. HLA typing included class I and class II loci at four-digit resolution. The number of donors typed differed by locus, with roughly 629-640 for A, B, C, DRB1 and DQB1, 522 for DQA1, 600 to 610 for DPA1, and over 400 for DPB1. Four or five DR-DQ haplotypes were handled as single units for association and clustering, since linkage in the cohort was strong. Among 398 genotyped donors of the cohort, an average of around 240,000 unique TCR beta nucleotide sequences was sequenced per donor, of which about 19% were non-productive. Broad study findings and their caveats: Across donors, most TCR sequences were observed very rarely, whereas some public TCRs were present in many individuals. CMV serostatus was the only immune exposure information available for the cohort. In a later analysis, most CMV-associated TCR beta chains were found to appear HLA-restricted, with HLA associations seemingly driven largely by CMV exposure. The study gave a list of over 150 TCR beta chains associated with cytomegalovirus. The cohort was sequenced for TCR beta chains only, and without alpha or paired-chain data the features that could be detected were limited. Cytomegalovirus status was reported to be diagnosed by the classifier with high specificity and sensitivity in both the original and validation cohorts. In an earlier analysis of around 600 of the donors, most TCR beta V segments were observed in productive rearrangements about 87% or about 30% of the time, broadly matching IMGT annotations. Because HLA typing was missing for some donors at each locus, association tests included only the typed subset. At a false discovery rate of 0.05, a later analysis linked 16,951 TCR beta sequences to specific HLA alleles. According to a later analysis, parvovirus B19, influenza, CMV and Epstein-Barr virus appeared linked to several top co-occurrence clusters. A further reported finding was that TCR beta sequences accurately predicted the HLA-A and HLA-B alleles for most subjects in the first cohort. In a later analysis, HLA-associated TCR beta chains showed more clonal expansion and lower generation probabilities than non-associated chains that were equally common. Some IMGT-functional V segments, including TRBV6-2 and TRBV6-3, could not be distinguished by the 87-base-pair reads and were therefore excluded. When HLA alleles, especially DR and DQ, strongly co-occurred, TCR associations were difficult to assign to individual alleles. Linkage disequilibrium might explain the correlated functional status among segregating V segments, but an unknown experimental factor could not be ruled out. A few of the identified cytomegalovirus-associated TCR beta chains were confirmed in vitro to be specific for cytomegalovirus antigens. A group of highly shared sequence variants was considered likely to be a technical artifact of the sequencing pipeline. Compared with the roughly 720-donor mean, donors in an Asian-associated ancestry cluster had fewer N-insertions in productive TCRs, according to a later genetic analysis. Because counts were too low, about 15 rarely observed V segments, including chromosome 9 orphons, were left out of the earlier analysis of 587 of the donors. Presence/absence analyses assumed roughly uniform sequencing depth across donors, an assumption that may not hold. An association between a missense DCLRE1C variant and V-gene and J-gene trimming of TCR beta chains was found in a later genetic analysis and replicated in an independent cohort. According to a later analysis, TCR association rates differed among HLA loci, with DRB1 alleles showing the most associated TCRs and HLA-C alleles showing the fewest. According to the authors, the approach could potentially be generalized to other disease states and immunological phenotypes.

With regard to this clone: There is no known antigen for this receptor. No qualities accompany the bases; no much larger clone lies one base away.

CDR1 MGHDK and CDR2 SYGVNS were looked up in the germline V gene. The V end gives up 7 bases and the J end 4 bases, leaving 6 bases in the junction not matched to a gene. From its cysteine to its phenylalanine, the CDR3 spans 14 amino acids. CDR3 DNA only is kept here, 42 bases in frame from base 1. Library preparation was by the immunoSEQ multiplex PCR assay. A mixture of 60 forward primers for TCR Vbeta segments and 13 reverse primers for TCR Jbeta segments was used in the multiplex PCR. The CDR3 region of rearranged TCR beta genes was amplified from genomic DNA with a multiplex PCR assay. The Illumina HiSeq System was used to sequence the amplified TCR beta libraries as 87-base-pair reads. Per the authors' processing: A later analysis counted tens of millions of unique TCR beta chains across the 550 to 750 repertoires, and roughly 11 million of these chains were shared by at least two donors. Raw reads were error-corrected and collapsed into unique sequences with a nearest-neighbor algorithm that merged closely related sequences to remove PCR and sequencing errors. To assign V, D and J gene segments, CDR3 sequences were aligned to IMGT reference sequences. For a sequence to be retained, a match of at least six nucleotides to both a V gene segment and a J gene segment was required. A rearrangement counted as productive if the CDR3 had no stop codons and remained in frame with V and J, and every other rearrangement counted as non-productive. CDR3 was defined according to IMGT convention as the region running from the second conserved V-encoded cysteine to the conserved J-encoded phenylalanine. In an earlier analysis of roughly 610 of the donors, sequences lacking an unambiguous match to a single V gene segment were excluded. In an earlier analysis of 450 to 750 of the donors, a V segment was called functional when productive rearrangements were above 56.7%, and segregating when the standard deviation between donors exceeded 5%. A statistical classification framework was built for diagnosing cytomegalovirus status from the catalog of TCR beta chain sequences. A later analysis assigned V and J genes by comparing TCR nucleotide sequences with IMGT/GENE-DB human TR gene sequences. In a later analysis, CDR3 sequences and most-parsimonious VDJ recombination scenarios were assigned using the TCRdist pipeline. In a later analysis, each TCR beta chain was defined by its CDR3 amino acid sequence together with its V-gene family, and reads lacking a unique V-gene family were excluded. A later analysis removed over 500 highly shared, low-generation-probability nucleotide sequences to deal with suspected cross-contamination and a sequencing artifact. A later analysis calculated a clonal expansion index for each public chain from normalized within-repertoire ranks of inferred template counts. A later analysis computed generation probabilities with a VDJ recombination model fitted to out-of-frame rearrangements, and checked the results against IGoR. In a later analysis, TCR-TCR, TCR-HLA and TCR-CMV co-occurrence was scored with hypergeometric tests, and a repertoire-size bias correction was applied to TCR pairs. To estimate false discovery rates, a later analysis permuted the HLA or CMV assignments 20 times. In a later analysis, co-occurring TCRs were grouped using DBSCAN, and TCRdist sequence similarity was added for clustering within HLA-allele-positive subsets. Repertoires with fewer than 30,000 or more than 120,000 public chains, plus five repertoires with anomalous nucleotide sharing, were excluded from co-occurrence clustering. Held by TCRdb, this immuneACCESS table contains in-frame sequences only and omits some clones. Under half of the omission traces to an unresolved V gene where checked; the cause of the rest is unknown. V and J calls and clone size are those listed in that table; D and trimming were worked out from the DNA. For this sample the table gives more than 75,000 clones, of which 70% to 80% were detected only once. Around 15% of the sample is held by the ten biggest clonotypes.

In total, about 650 healthy bone marrow donors made up the cohort. At the time of sampling, all cohort members were nominally healthy, though unrecorded immune exposures were likely present. The donor tested CMV seropositive, placing the donor among the approximately 310 seropositive members of the cohort. A peripheral blood sample was provided by each donor, and peripheral blood mononuclear cells were used for TCR beta sequencing. The Qiagen DNeasy Blood Extraction Kit was used to extract genomic DNA from the blood cell samples. The source is a woman aged 35 to 49 in good health and CMV-seropositive. The material sequenced was PBMCs. The receptor chain draws on TRBV25-1 and TRBJ1-1, with TRBD1 matching 10 junction bases. The encoded CDR3 is CASKRQGALTEAFF. The base sequence is TGTGCCAGCAAGAGACAGGGGGCCCTCACTGAAGCTTTCTTT.